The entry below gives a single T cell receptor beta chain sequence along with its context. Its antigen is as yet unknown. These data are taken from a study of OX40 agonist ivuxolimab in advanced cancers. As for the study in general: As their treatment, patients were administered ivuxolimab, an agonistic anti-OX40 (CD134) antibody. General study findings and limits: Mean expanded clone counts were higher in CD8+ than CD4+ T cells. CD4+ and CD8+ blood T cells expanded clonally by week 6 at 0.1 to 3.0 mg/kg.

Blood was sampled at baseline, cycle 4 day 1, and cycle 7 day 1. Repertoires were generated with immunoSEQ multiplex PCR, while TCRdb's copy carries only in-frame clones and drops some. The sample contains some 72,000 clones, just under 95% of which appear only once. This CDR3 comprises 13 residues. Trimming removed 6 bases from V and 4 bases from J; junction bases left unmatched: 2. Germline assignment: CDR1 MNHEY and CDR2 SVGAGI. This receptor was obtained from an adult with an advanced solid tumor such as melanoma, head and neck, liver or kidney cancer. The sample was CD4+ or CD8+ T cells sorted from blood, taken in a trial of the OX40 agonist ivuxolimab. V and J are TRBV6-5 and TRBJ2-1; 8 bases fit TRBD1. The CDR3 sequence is CASRGQGYNEQFF. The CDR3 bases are TGTGCCAGCAGAGGACAGGGTTACAATGAGCAGTTCTTC.